These T cell receptor beta chains were read from a single sample in a study of T cell responses to AZD1222 COVID-19 vaccine. Generated by immunoSEQ multiplex PCR, the TCRdb table keeps only in-frame clones and is missing some. The sample includes 120,000 or so clones, around 84% seen only once; the top ten take roughly a quarter. This sample comprised peripheral blood, obtained 28 days after the second AZD1222 dose. Every receptor here comes from an adult who received the AZD1222 COVID-19 vaccine. Each CDR3 is given with its conserved first and last residue. A D gene is named only where the DNA matches it firmly. Size is omitted from some rows. Given values are once, few, many or a class for expanded clones.

.	.	TRBV7-8	TRBJ1-1	CASSFVGGLDTEAFF	TGTGCCAGCAGCTTCGTGGGGGGCTTGGACACTGAAGCTTTCTTT
.	.	TRBV7-9	TRBJ1-1	CASSLAASWGAFF	TGTGCCAGCAGCTTAGCGGCCTCCTGGGGAGCTTTCTTT
TRBD2	.	TRBV5-4	TRBJ2-5	CASSGAGDQETQYF	TGTGCCAGCAGCGGGGCGGGGGACCAAGAGACCCAGTACTTC
.	.	TRBV18	TRBJ1-6	CASSPVSQLYNSPLHF	TGTGCCAGCTCACCCGTTAGTCAGCTGTATAATTCACCCCTCCACTTT
.	once	TRBV19	TRBJ1-1	CASTYVWGLNTEAFF	TGTGCCAGTACCTACGTGTGGGGACTGAACACTGAAGCTTTCTTT
.	.	TRBV27	TRBJ1-6	CASSPRGGNSPLHF	TGTGCCAGCAGTCCTCGGGGAGGTAATTCACCCCTCCACTTT
TRBD2	.	TRBV11-3	TRBJ2-1	CASSLGTSGFEQFF	TGTGCCAGCAGCCTAGGGACTAGCGGGTTTGAGCAGTTCTTC
.	.	TRBV4-2	TRBJ2-2	CASSQEFQPGELFF	TGTGCCAGCAGCCAAGAATTCCAGCCCGGGGAGCTGTTTTTT
TRBD1	.	TRBV3-1/TRBV3-2	TRBJ2-1	CASSHWDRDEQFF	TGTGCCAGCAGCCATTGGGACAGGGATGAGCAGTTCTTC
TRBD1	.	TRBV27	TRBJ1-2	CASREKTTGNLGYTF	TGTGCCAGCAGGGAAAAAACGACAGGGAATCTGGGCTACACCTTC
.	.	TRBV3-1/TRBV3-2	TRBJ1-1	CASGEPANTEAFF	TGTGCCAGCGGTGAACCGGCGAACACTGAAGCTTTCTTT
.	.	TRBV19	TRBJ1-2	CASSTGVLNYGYTF	TGTGCCAGTAGTACAGGGGTTTTGAACTATGGCTACACCTTC